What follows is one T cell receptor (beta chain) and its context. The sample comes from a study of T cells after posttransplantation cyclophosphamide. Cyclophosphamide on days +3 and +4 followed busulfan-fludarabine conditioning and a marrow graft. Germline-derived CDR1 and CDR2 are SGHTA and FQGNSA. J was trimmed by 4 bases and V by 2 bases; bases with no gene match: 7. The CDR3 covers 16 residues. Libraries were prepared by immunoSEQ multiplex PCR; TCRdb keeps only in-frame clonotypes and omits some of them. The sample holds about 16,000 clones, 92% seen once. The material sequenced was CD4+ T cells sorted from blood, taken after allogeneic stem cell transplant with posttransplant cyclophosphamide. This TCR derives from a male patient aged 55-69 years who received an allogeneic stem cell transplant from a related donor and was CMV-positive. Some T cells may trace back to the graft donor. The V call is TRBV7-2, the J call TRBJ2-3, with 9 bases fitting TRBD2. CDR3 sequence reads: CASSLRGGAPADTQYF. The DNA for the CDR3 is TGTGCCAGCAGCTTACGCGGGGGGGCTCCGGCAGATACGCAGTATTTT.